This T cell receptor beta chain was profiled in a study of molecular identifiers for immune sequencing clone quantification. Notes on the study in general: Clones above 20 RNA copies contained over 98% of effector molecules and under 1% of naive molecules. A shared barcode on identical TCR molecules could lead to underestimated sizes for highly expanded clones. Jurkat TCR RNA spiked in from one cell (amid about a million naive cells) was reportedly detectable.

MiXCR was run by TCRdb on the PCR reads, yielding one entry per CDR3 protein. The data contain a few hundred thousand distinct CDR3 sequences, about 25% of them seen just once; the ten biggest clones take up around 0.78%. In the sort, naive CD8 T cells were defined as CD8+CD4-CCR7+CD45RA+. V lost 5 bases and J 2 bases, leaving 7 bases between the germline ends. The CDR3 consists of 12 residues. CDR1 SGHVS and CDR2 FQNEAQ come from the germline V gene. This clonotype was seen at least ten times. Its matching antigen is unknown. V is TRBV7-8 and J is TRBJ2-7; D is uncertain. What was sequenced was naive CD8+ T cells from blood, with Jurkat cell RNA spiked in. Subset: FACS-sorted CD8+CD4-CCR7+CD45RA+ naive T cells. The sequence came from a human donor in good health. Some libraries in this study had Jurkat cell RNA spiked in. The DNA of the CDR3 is TGTGCCAGCAGCCTCCCTCCCTACGAGCAGTACTTC. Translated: CASSLPPYEQYF.